The 24 T cell receptor beta chains in this list originate from one sample, sequenced in a study of T cell responses to AZD1222 COVID-19 vaccine. Profiling relied on immunoSEQ multiplex PCR, and the TCRdb table lists in-frame clones only, not all of them. The data show roughly 140,000 clones, about 90% seen once. The material sequenced was peripheral blood, taken 28 days after the second AZD1222 dose. These receptors originate from an adult who received the AZD1222 COVID-19 vaccine.

The CDR3 protein is CASSLEWQGPNYGYTF. CDR3 nucleotides: TGTGCCAGCAGCTTAGAGTGGCAGGGGCCTAACTATGGCTACACCTTC. V is TRBV7-9 and J is TRBJ1-2, with TRBD1 as a possible D gene (6 bases). This CDR3 region has 16 residues. With 1 base removed from V and 0 bases from J, the gap between germline ends came to 12 bases. Germline-derived CDR1 and CDR2 are SEHNR and FQNEAQ (reference sequence).

The genes are TRBV10-3 and TRBJ2-1; D is unclear. CDR1 ENHRY and CDR2 SYGVKD come from the germline V gene. V shed 4 bases and J shed 5 bases, with 6 bases lying between them. The CDR3 contains 12 residues. CDR3 DNA: TGTGCCATCAGTGGAAGAAACAATGAGCAGTTCTTC. This codes for CAISGRNNEQFF.

The chain recombines TRBV5-1 with TRBJ1-1, with D unresolved. From germline, CDR1 is SGHRS and CDR2 YFSETQ. Trimming left V 0 bases short and J 3 bases short, with 9 bases between. This CDR3 has 14 amino acids. CDR3: CASSLGAGDTEAFF. The DNA for the CDR3 is TGCGCCAGCAGCTTGGGGGCGGGCGACACTGAAGCTTTCTTT.

The rearrangement links TRBV18 to TRBJ1-1; tentative D call: TRBD1 (6 bases). The CDR3 has 16 amino acids. Germline V lookup: CDR1 KGHSH, CDR2 LQKENI. Trimming left V 5 bases short and J 2 bases short, with 18 bases between. The CDR3 is CASSTQGKGINTEAFF. The CDR3 bases are TGTGCCAGCTCAACACAGGGAAAAGGCATCAACACTGAAGCTTTCTTT.

This chain uses TRBV27 with TRBJ1-2, with 7 bases matching TRBD1. Unmatched junction bases numbered 6, after V lost 5 bases and J lost 6 bases. CDR3 size: 13 residues. Looked up from germline, CDR1 is MNHEY and CDR2 is SMNVEV (reference sequence). In DNA, the CDR3 is TGTGCCAGCAGTACAGGGGTACTCGATGGCTACACCTTC. Translating it yields CASSTGVLDGYTF.

This chain joins TRBV4-1 and TRBJ1-1; TRBD1 might be the D (6 bases). The germline V gene encodes CDR1 MGHRA and CDR2 YSYEKL. Trimming cost V 1 base and J 5 bases, with 14 bases left between them. The CDR3 has 15 residues. DNA of the CDR3: TGCGCCAGCAGCCAAGCATGGGGGCCAGAAACTGAAGCTTTCTTT. It codes for CASSQAWGPETEAFF.

J is TRBJ1-6 and V is TRBV10-3; D is unresolved. Germline V lookup: CDR1 ENHRY, CDR2 SYGVKD. The CDR3 length is 13 residues. Trimming took 0 bases from V and 8 from J, leaving 5 bases between them. The DNA for the CDR3 is TGTGCCATCAGTGAGTCGACGGATTCACCCCTCCACTTT. Translation gives CAISESTDSPLHF.

This clone has only one observation. The CDR3 sequence: CASSLWERGKQYF. CDR3 nucleotides: TGTGCCAGCAGCTTATGGGAGAGGGGGAAGCAGTACTTC. V usage is TRBV7-2 and J usage is TRBJ2-7, with D perhaps matching TRBD1 (6 bases). V lost 2 bases and J lost 8, with 13 bases in between. The CDR3 spans 13 residues. Germline CDR1 SGHTA, CDR2 FQGNSA.

This rearrangement joins TRBV5-6 to TRBJ1-1; maybe TRBD1 (6 bases). The V end was cut by 3 bases, the J end by 1 base, with 16 bases between. The CDR3 length is 16 residues. Germline V gives CDR1 SGHDT, CDR2 YYEEEE. This chain's CDR3 is CASSSPRDMKNTEAFF. CDR3 nucleotides: TGTGCCAGCAGCTCCCCCCGGGACATGAAGAACACTGAAGCTTTCTTT.

This chain links TRBV13 with TRBJ1-1; maybe TRBD1 (5 bases). The V end was cut by 3 bases, the J end by 4 bases, with 9 bases between. The CDR3 length is 13 residues. Germline CDR1 is PRHDT and CDR2 is FYEKMQ (reference sequence). Here the CDR3 reads CASSLGDRTEAFF. For the CDR3, the DNA is TGTGCCAGCAGCTTGGGGGATCGCACTGAAGCTTTCTTT.

CDR3 sequence: CASSLSGNQPQHF. CDR3 nucleotides: TGTGCCAGCAGTTTATCGGGGAATCAGCCCCAGCATTTT. The gene calls are TRBV27 and TRBJ1-5; D unresolved. Per the germline V gene, CDR1 is MNHEY and CDR2 is SMNVEV (reference sequence). Trimming cost V 0 bases and J 4 bases, with 4 bases left between them. There are 13 residues in the CDR3.

This chain connects TRBV19 to TRBJ2-2; 8 bases line up with TRBD1. Per germline, CDR1 LNHDA and CDR2 SQIVND (reference sequence). This CDR3 contains 15 residues. V lost 3 bases to trimming and J lost 3 bases; unmatched junction nucleotides: 3. CDR3 region: CASSIGTGDTGELFF. CDR3 in DNA: TGTGCCAGTAGTATTGGGACAGGAGACACCGGGGAGCTGTTTTTT.

The rearrangement uses TRBV6-5 and TRBJ1-1; no firm D call. Trimming removed 0 bases at V and 0 bases at J, with 5 bases between. Germline-derived CDR1 and CDR2 are MNHEY and SVGAGI. The CDR3 consists of 14 residues. The CDR3 bases are TGTGCCAGCAGTTACTCCGATATGAACACTGAAGCTTTCTTT. Protein: CASSYSDMNTEAFF.

The genes are TRBV5-1 and TRBJ1-1, with D hard to call. Germline CDR1 SGHRS, CDR2 YFSETQ. This CDR3 comprises 13 residues. V lost 4 bases and J lost 3, with 10 bases in between. This chain's CDR3 is CASSAGMDTEAFF. DNA for the CDR3: TGCGCCAGCAGCGCGGGGATGGACACTGAAGCTTTCTTT.

The chain couples TRBV7-2 to TRBJ2-3; a possible D gene is TRBD2 (6 bases). The germline V gene has CDR1 SGHTA and CDR2 FQGNSA. Trimming left V 3 bases short and J 2 bases short, with 15 bases between. This CDR3 contains 16 residues. The CDR3 is CASSFRTTISTDTQYF. CDR3 DNA: TGTGCCAGCAGCTTCAGGACTACCATCTCCACAGATACGCAGTATTTT.

The chain uses TRBV28 and TRBJ2-7; TRBD2 is a possible D gene (6 bases). With 6 bases removed from V and 6 bases from J, the gap between germline ends came to 24 bases. Germline V gene sequence: CDR1 MDHEN, CDR2 SYDVKM. The CDR3 runs 16 residues. CDR3 sequence (DNA): TGTGCCAGCAGGCCCCTACTAGCCAAGGGGCGCGGCGAGCAGTACTTC. It translates to CASRPLLAKGRGEQYF.

The chain couples TRBV6-5 to TRBJ2-2; 7 bases align to TRBD1. V lost 10 bases to trimming and J lost 3 bases; unmatched junction nucleotides: 5. This CDR3 is 13 amino acids long. Germline lookup yields CDR1 MNHEY and CDR2 SVGAGI. The CDR3: CATGTVYTGELFF. Written as DNA, the CDR3 is TGTGCCACAGGGACAGTTTACACCGGGGAGCTGTTTTTT.

J is TRBJ2-7 and V is TRBV3-1 (or the pseudogene TRBV3-2); D may match TRBD1 or TRBD2 (5 bases each). Germline assignment: CDR1 LGHDT and CDR2 YNNKEL (reference sequence). The CDR3 totals 16 residues. Trimming took 1 base from V and 2 from J, leaving 15 bases between them. The CDR3 DNA reads TGTGCCAGCAGCCAAGGTCAGTGGGGGTCCCCCTACGAGCAGTACTTC. It codes for CASSQGQWGSPYEQYF.

V gene TRBV19 combines with J gene TRBJ1-1, with 10 bases matching TRBD1. Unmatched junction bases numbered 19, after V lost 2 bases and J lost 4 bases. Germline CDR1 is LNHDA and CDR2 is SQIVND (reference sequence). The CDR3 totals 20 residues. The DNA for the CDR3 is TGTGCCAGTAGTATACCCTCCTCCTATCGGGGGACAGGGGAGGGCACTGAAGCTTTCTTT. It specifies CASSIPSSYRGTGEGTEAFF.

The rearrangement uses TRBV11-2 and TRBJ2-3; D is unclear. Germline V CDR1 and CDR2: SGHAT, FQNNGV. This CDR3 has 14 amino acids. The V end was cut by 2 bases, the J end by 4 bases, with 10 bases between. The CDR3 nucleotides are TGTGCCAGCAGCTTAAACCGTATAGCAGATACGCAGTATTTT. Translating gives CASSLNRIADTQYF.

The chain has TRBV18 and TRBJ2-7; D perhaps matches TRBD2 (5 bases). Germline V gene data show CDR1 as KGHSH and CDR2 as LQKENI. V lost 2 bases to trimming and J lost 3 bases, with 8 bases between them. The CDR3 extends over 13 amino acids. CDR3 protein: CASSPGRGYEQYV. The CDR3 DNA follows: TGTGCCAGCTCACCAGGACGGGGCTACGAGCAGTACGTC.

The rearrangement uses TRBV7-3 and TRBJ1-1, with D uncertain. This CDR3 has 15 residues. Trimming left V 4 bases short and J 1 base short, with 13 bases between. Germline V CDR1 and CDR2: SGHTA, FQGTGA. The CDR3 sequence is CASSSTRSPNTEAFF. CDR3 bases: TGTGCCAGCAGCTCAACCAGGTCGCCGAACACTGAAGCTTTCTTT. The full variable domain, its missing parts supplied by reference TRBV7-3 and TRBJ1-1, is GAGVSQTPSNKVTEKGKYVELRCDPISGHTALYWYRQSLGQGPEFLIYFQGTGAADDSGLPNDRFFAVRPEGSVSTLKIQRTERGDSAVYLCASSSTRSPNTEAFFGQGTRLTVV.

CDR3 DNA sequence: TGTGCCAGCCGAGCCGGGGGGAACACCGGGGAGCTGTTTTTT. Protein product: CASRAGGNTGELFF. The chain carries TRBV5-4 and TRBJ2-2, with a tentative D call TRBD2 (6 bases). The CDR3 runs 14 residues. Germline lookup yields CDR1 SGHNT and CDR2 YYREEE (reference sequence). The V end was cut by 7 bases, the J end by 1 base, with 11 bases between. Full variable domain (outside the CDR3, taken from reference TRBV5-4 and TRBJ2-2): ETGVTQSPTHLIKTRGQQVTLRCSSQSGHNTVSWYQQALGQGPQFIFQYYREEENGRGNFPPRFSGLQFPNYSSELNVNALELDDSALYLCASRAGGNTGELFFGEGSRLTVL.

The rearrangement uses TRBV29-1 and TRBJ1-2, with D perhaps TRBD1 (5 bases). Per the germline V gene, CDR1 is SQVTM and CDR2 is ANQGSEA. The CDR3 runs 13 residues. V lost 1 base and J 3 bases, leaving 9 bases between the germline ends. CDR3 DNA: TGCAGCGTTGAAGGGGGCTGGGACTATGGCTACACCTTC. It is translated as CSVEGGWDYGYTF. Looking up the rest from reference TRBV29-1 and TRBJ1-2 gives the full variable domain: SAVISQKPSRDICQRGTSLTIQCQVDSQVTMMFWYRQQPGQSLTLIATANQGSEATYESGFVIDKFPISRPNLTFSTLTVSNMSPEDSSIYLCSVEGGWDYGYTFGSGTRLTVV.